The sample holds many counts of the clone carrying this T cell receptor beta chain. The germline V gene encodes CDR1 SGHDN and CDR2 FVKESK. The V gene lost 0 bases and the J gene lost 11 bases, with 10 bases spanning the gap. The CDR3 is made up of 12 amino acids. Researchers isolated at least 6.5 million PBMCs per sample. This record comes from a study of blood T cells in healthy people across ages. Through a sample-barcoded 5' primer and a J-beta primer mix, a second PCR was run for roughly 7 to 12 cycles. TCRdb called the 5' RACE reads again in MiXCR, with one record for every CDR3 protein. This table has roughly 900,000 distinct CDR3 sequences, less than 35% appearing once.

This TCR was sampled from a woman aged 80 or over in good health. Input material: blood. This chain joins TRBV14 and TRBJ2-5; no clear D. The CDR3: CASSQERTVQYF. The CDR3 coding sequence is TGTGCCAGCAGCCAAGAGCGGACGGTGCAGTACTTC.